This T cell receptor beta chain came from a study of T-cell reconstitution after alpha-beta-depleted transplantation in children. General study points: Reportedly, only several hundred clones from non-depleted graft cells drove alpha-beta T-cell counts at about two months. Certain patients had high TCRbeta diversity at day 60, and it came from recipient T cells and thymic progenitors that survived. Counts and diversity of T cells one year after transplant came mostly from newly produced T cells.

The CDR3 is 14 residues long. The germline gives CDR1 SGHTA, CDR2 FQGNSA. The V segment lost 3 bases and the J segment 12 bases; nucleotides outside the gene matches: 12. This clonotype was observed at least ten times. Its antigen is undetermined. Library preparation (for TCRbeta) was performed with unique molecular identifiers. Using its own MiXCR run on the PCR reads, TCRdb lists one record per CDR3 protein. The sample has under 250,000 distinct CDR3 sequences; over 15% are singletons. This TCR came from a male patient under 10 years old who had a stem cell transplant for acute lymphoblastic leukemia, so the T cells may come from the graft donor. The rearrangement joins TRBV7-2 to TRBJ1-2; 8 bases are shared with TRBD1. The sequencing used PBMCs, mostly from graft donor cells, collected 360 days after TCRalphabeta/CD19-depleted stem cell transplant. CDR3 nucleotide sequence: TGTGCCAGCAGCTTCAACAGGGGGACCATAGAGAACACCTTC. It is translated as CASSFNRGTIENTF.